Below, 25 T cell receptor beta chains from the same sample are listed, as sequenced in a study of Graves' ophthalmopathy and Graves' hyperthyroidism. RNA transcripts were the source from which TCR beta CDR3 regions were amplified. Scientists carried out first-round RT-PCR using HTBI primers and then a second-round multiplex PCR. One entry per CDR3 protein results from TCRdb running MiXCR on the multiplex PCR reads. The repertoire includes around 340,000 distinct CDR3 sequences, roughly a sixth of them detected once, and 12% sits in the top ten. What was sequenced was peripheral blood. The receptors come from an adult man with Graves' ophthalmopathy.

This clonotype was counted many times. This chain connects TRBV7-3 to TRBJ1-1; weak D call: TRBD1 (6 bases). The CDR3 runs to 15 residues. Germline loops: CDR1 SGHTA, CDR2 FQGTGA. V shed 4 bases and J shed 7 bases, with 19 bases lying between them. This CDR3 is CASSSGKGEVVEAFF. The DNA for the CDR3 is TGTGCCAGCAGCTCCGGCAAGGGGGAAGTCGTTGAAGCTTTCTTT. Full variable domain (remainder filled in from reference TRBV7-3 and TRBJ1-1): GAGVSQTPSNKVTEKGKYVELRCDPISGHTALYWYRQSLGQGPEFLIYFQGTGAADDSGLPNDRFFAVRPEGSVSTLKIQRTERGDSAVYLCASSSGKGEVVEAFFGQGTRLTVV.

The chain links TRBV7-2 to TRBJ1-1, with D possibly TRBD1 on 5 matching bases. Between the trimmed V and J ends, which lost 1 base and 1 base, there was a span of 10 bases. Germline V gene data show CDR1 as SGHTA and CDR2 as FQGNSA. The CDR3 is 15 residues long. CDR3 coding DNA: TGTGCCAGCAGCTTAGGGGGCCGGACGAACACTGAAGCTTTCTTT. It codes for CASSLGGRTNTEAFF. Supplemented by reference TRBV7-2 and TRBJ1-1, the full variable domain reads GAGVSQSPSNKVTEKGKDVELRCDPISGHTALYWYRQSLGQGLEFLIYFQGNSAPDKSGLPSDRFSAERTGGSVSTLTIQRTQQEDSAVYLCASSLGGRTNTEAFFGQGTRLTVV.

This clonotype was seen repeatedly, ten times or more. This sequence joins TRBV5-1 and TRBJ1-1; D is undetermined. V was trimmed by 1 base and J by 1 base, leaving 5 bases between them. Germline CDR1 is SGHRS and CDR2 is YFSETQ. The CDR3 extends over 13 amino acids. The chain's CDR3 is CASSLFTNTEAFF. DNA for the CDR3: TGCGCCAGCAGCTTGTTCACGAACACTGAAGCTTTCTTT.

Ten or more counts support this clonotype. The chain carries TRBV6-5 and TRBJ1-1, with D possibly matching TRBD1 (6 bases). Looked up from germline, CDR1 is MNHEY and CDR2 is SVGAGI. The CDR3 length is 14 residues. Trimming left V 2 bases short and J 4 bases short, with 11 bases between. This CDR3 is CASSYGGYVTEAFF. CDR3 DNA: TGTGCCAGCAGTTACGGGGGCTACGTCACTGAAGCTTTCTTT.

This clonotype was detected many times. The chain recombines TRBV7-8 with TRBJ2-7; TRBD2 matches 7 bases. CDR1 SGHVS and CDR2 FQNEAQ come from the germline V gene. After removal of 0 bases from V and 0 bases from J, the junction contained 5 bases not matched to a gene. The CDR3 totals 16 residues. CDR3 DNA: TGTGCCAGCAGCTTAGCGGGGGGGTTTTCCTCCTACGAGCAGTACTTC. Protein: CASSLAGGFSSYEQYF.

This clonotype was seen ten or more times. This chain connects TRBV2 to TRBJ2-7, with 9 bases identical to TRBD2. The CDR3 runs to 13 residues. V lost 6 bases to trimming and J lost 3 bases; unmatched junction nucleotides: 3. The germline V gene has CDR1 SNHLY and CDR2 FYNNEI. The CDR3 DNA follows: TGTGCCAGCAGAGTTAGCGGGAGCTACGAGCAGTACTTC. It codes for CASRVSGSYEQYF.

This clonotype was seen many times. J is TRBJ1-2 and V is TRBV11-2, with 9 bases fitting TRBD1. The CDR3 is made up of 15 amino acids. J gave up 5 bases and V 0 bases, and 4 bases lay outside the gene matches. Germline assignment: CDR1 SGHAT and CDR2 FQNNGV. CDR3 DNA: TGTGCCAGCAGCTTAGACGGGACAGGGATTTATGGCTACACCTTC. As protein: CASSLDGTGIYGYTF.

The V call is TRBV27, the J call TRBJ2-7, with D perhaps matching TRBD1 or TRBD2 (5 bases each). Deletions cut 3 bases from V and 3 bases from J, with 15 bases between. Germline CDR1 is MNHEY and CDR2 is SMNVEV (reference sequence). The CDR3 has 15 amino acids. The CDR3 DNA follows: TGTGCCAGCAGTTTGAGGGGCTCAGGATACTACGAGCAGTACTTC. Translation: CASSLRGSGYYEQYF.

This clonotype was recorded at least ten times. The genes are TRBV7-9 and TRBJ2-5; D might be TRBD2 (5 bases). Germline V gene sequence: CDR1 SEHNR, CDR2 FQNEAQ (reference sequence). V lost 1 base and J lost 6, with 12 bases in between. The CDR3 length is 14 residues. The CDR3 DNA follows: TGTGCCAGCAGCTTAGGTGGGGAGTCGAAGACCCAGTACTTC. Its protein is CASSLGGESKTQYF. Combining the CDR3 with reference TRBV7-9 and TRBJ2-5 gives the whole variable domain DTGVSQNPRHKITKRGQNVTFRCDPISEHNRLYWYRQTLGQGPEFLTYFQNEAQLEKSRLLSDRFSAERPKGSFSTLEIQRTEQGDSAMYLCASSLGGESKTQYFGPGTRLLVL.

The chain has TRBV10-3 and TRBJ1-1, with 7 bases fitting TRBD1. Germline loops: CDR1 ENHRY, CDR2 SYGVKD. CDR3 size: 12 residues. The J segment lost 0 bases and the V segment lost 11 bases, leaving 3 bases of the junction unmatched. The CDR3 loop is CAPGTVNTEAFF. The CDR3 DNA reads TGTGCCCCCGGGACAGTGAACACTGAAGCTTTCTTT.

This clonotype came up many times. The rearrangement joins TRBV7-9 to TRBJ2-7, with 9 positions matching TRBD2. After removal of 5 bases from V and 6 bases from J, the junction contained 8 bases not matched to a gene. The CDR3 runs 14 residues. CDR1 and CDR2 from the germline V gene are SEHNR and FQNEAQ (reference sequence). CDR3 sequence reads: CASSPGLAGSEQYF. CDR3 in DNA: TGTGCCAGCAGCCCCGGGCTAGCGGGATCCGAGCAGTACTTC.

This clonotype was picked up many times. This chain joins TRBV30 and TRBJ2-6; D possibly corresponds to TRBD2 (5 bases). The V gene lost 5 bases and the J gene lost 13 bases, with 9 bases spanning the gap. CDR1 is GTSNPN and CDR2 is SVGIG in the germline V gene (reference sequence). The CDR3 is 10 residues long. The CDR3 reads CAWAQRVLTF. The DNA for the CDR3 is TGTGCCTGGGCGCAGCGGGTCCTGACTTTC. Complete variable domain (other parts from reference TRBV30 and TRBJ2-6): SQTIHQWPATLVQPVGSPLSLECTVEGTSNPNLYWYRQAAGRGLQLLFYSVGIGQISSEVPQNLSASRPQDRQFILSSKKLLLSDSGFYLCAWAQRVLTFGAGSRLTVL.

There are many counts of this clonotype. Its ends do not fully match the called genes, so a read error is possible. The chain combines TRBV5-1 with TRBJ2-7; 9 nucleotides line up with TRBD1. Germline V gene lookup returns CDR1 SGHRS and CDR2 YFSETQ. The CDR3 extends over 13 amino acids. The DNA of the CDR3 is TGTGCCAGCAGCCGGGACAGGGCCTACGAGCAGTACTTC. This encodes CASSRDRAYEQYF.

At least ten counts were recorded for this clonotype. The gene calls are TRBV20-1 and TRBJ2-7, with 8 positions matching TRBD2. Germline V gene data show CDR1 as DFQATT and CDR2 as SNEGSKA (reference sequence). This CDR3 region has 14 residues. J gave up 4 bases and V 3 bases, and 8 bases lay outside the gene matches. This CDR3 is CSASFGTRWYEQYF. In DNA form, the CDR3 reads TGCAGTGCTAGTTTCGGGACTAGGTGGTACGAGCAGTACTTC.

This clonotype occurred many times. The genes are TRBV2 and TRBJ2-7; 7 nucleotides match TRBD1. Germline trimming cut 7 bases from V and 2 bases from J; bases unmatched to any gene: 5. This CDR3 spans 13 amino acids. The germline gives CDR1 SNHLY, CDR2 FYNNEI. The CDR3 spells CASKSGTAYEQYF. CDR3 in DNA: TGTGCCAGCAAATCCGGGACAGCCTACGAGCAGTACTTC. The full variable domain, with the rest looked up from reference TRBV2 and TRBJ2-7, is EPEVTQTPSHQVTQMGQEVILRCVPISNHLYFYWYRQILGQKVEFLVSFYNNEISEKSEIFDDQFSVERPDGSNFTLKIRSTKLEDSAMYFCASKSGTAYEQYFGPGTRLTVT.

This clonotype was picked up a small number of times. The chain combines TRBV20-1 with TRBJ2-5; 9 bases are a match to TRBD2. CDR1 is DFQATT, CDR2 SNEGSKA, per germline (reference sequence). The ends lost 4 bases at V and 1 base at J; junction bases unmatched: 4. This CDR3 has 14 amino acids. The DNA for the CDR3 is TGCAGTGCTACCCCTAGCGGGATCCAAGAGACCCAGTACTTC. Protein: CSATPSGIQETQYF.

This clonotype was picked up many times. This chain links TRBV6-1 with TRBJ1-5; TRBD1 is a possible D gene (6 bases). V was shortened by 2 bases and J by 4 bases, with 9 bases between the two germline ends. Germline V gives CDR1 MNHNS, CDR2 SASEGT. There are 14 residues in the CDR3. Here the CDR3 reads CASSESGQNQPQHF. The CDR3 bases are TGTGCCAGCAGTGAAAGCGGACAGAATCAGCCCCAGCATTTT.

In its sample, this clonotype was seen many times. The genes are TRBV6-5 and TRBJ1-1; 7 nucleotides agree with TRBD1. The trim removed 3 bases at V and 4 bases at J, leaving 5 bases unmatched. The CDR3 extends over 14 amino acids. In germline, CDR1 is MNHEY, CDR2 SVGAGI. CDR3 coding DNA: TGTGCCAGCAGTTATACAGGGGCTGGCACTGAAGCTTTCTTT. It translates to CASSYTGAGTEAFF.

There are many counts of this clonotype. The genes are TRBV4-3 and TRBJ2-7; 10 nucleotides match TRBD1. The V gene's germline CDR1 is LGHNA and CDR2 YSLEER. The V gene end was trimmed by 1 base and the J gene end by 6 bases; junction bases not matched to a gene: 3. CDR3 length: 14 amino acids. CDR3 bases: TGCGCCAGCAGCCAAGGGACAGGGGGGGGCGAGCAGTACTTC. Translation gives CASSQGTGGGEQYF.

Many counts were recorded for this clonotype. The chain uses TRBV29-1 and TRBJ2-5, with TRBD2 matching 13 bases. V lost 0 bases to trimming and J lost 4 bases; unmatched junction nucleotides: 5. The CDR3 consists of 16 residues. Germline assignment: CDR1 SQVTM and CDR2 ANQGSEA. CDR3: CSVEERTSGGGETQYF. DNA of the CDR3: TGCAGCGTTGAAGAAAGGACTAGCGGGGGTGGAGAGACCCAGTACTTC. The full variable domain, in which reference TRBV29-1 and TRBJ2-5 provide the parts outside the CDR3, is SAVISQKPSRDICQRGTSLTIQCQVDSQVTMMFWYRQQPGQSLTLIATANQGSEATYESGFVIDKFPISRPNLTFSTLTVSNMSPEDSSIYLCSVEERTSGGGETQYFGPGTRLLVL.

This clonotype was picked up a small number of times. The chain joins TRBV6-1 to TRBJ1-2, with TRBD1 matching 10 bases. The ends lost 7 bases at V and 4 bases at J; junction bases unmatched: 15. The CDR3 extends over 17 amino acids. In germline, CDR1 is MNHNS, CDR2 SASEGT. This CDR3 reads CASTHGTGAANSYGYTF. CDR3 nucleotides: TGTGCCAGCACTCACGGGACAGGGGCCGCGAACTCCTATGGCTACACCTTC.

This clonotype was observed at least ten times. The chain joins TRBV12-3 or TRBV12-4 to TRBJ1-5; D is uncertain. The CDR3 loop spans 13 amino acids. The V gene lost 6 bases and the J gene lost 7 bases, with 13 bases spanning the gap. The CDR3 spells CASSMVQRQPQHF. For the CDR3, the DNA is TGTGCCAGCAGCATGGTACAAAGGCAGCCCCAGCATTTT.

This chain links TRBV6-1 with TRBJ1-2; no clear D gene. Germline lookup yields CDR1 MNHNS and CDR2 SASEGT. Deletions cut 1 base from V and 5 bases from J, with 17 bases between. This CDR3 comprises 16 residues. This chain's CDR3 is CASSEEVGDKPYGYTF. In DNA form, the CDR3 reads TGTGCCAGCAGTGAAGAGGTTGGAGATAAGCCTTATGGCTACACCTTC.

The chain combines TRBV28 with TRBJ2-7, with TRBD1 identical over 9 bases. The length of the CDR3 is 14 residues. Germline V lookup: CDR1 MDHEN, CDR2 SYDVKM. The J segment lost 5 bases and the V segment lost 6 bases, leaving 8 bases of the junction unmatched. CDR3: CASRSGTGKNEQYF. CDR3 bases: TGTGCCAGCAGATCCGGGACAGGGAAGAACGAGCAGTACTTC.

This clonotype has ten or more counts. The J gene is TRBJ1-3, the V gene TRBV14, with D maybe TRBD1 (5 bases). This CDR3 is 17 amino acids long. Germline values: CDR1 SGHDN, CDR2 FVKESK. Trimming shortened V by 4 bases and J by 0 bases, and 16 bases separated the two germline ends. DNA for the CDR3: TGTGCCAGCAGCCCCATTCCGGGACGCGGCTCTGGAAACACCATATATTTT. As protein: CASSPIPGRGSGNTIYF.